Listed below are T cell receptor beta chains from one sample, sequenced in a study of T-cell reconstitution after alpha-beta-depleted transplantation in children. Using its own MiXCR run on the PCR reads, TCRdb lists one record per CDR3 protein. The sample carries about 210,000 distinct CDR3 sequences, approximately 15% recorded once. This sample comprised PBMCs, mostly from graft donor cells, obtained 360 days after TCRalphabeta/CD19-depleted stem cell transplant. The receptors shown here come from a male patient aged 2 to 9 who had a stem cell transplant for acute lymphoblastic leukemia, so the T cells may come from the graft donor. Each CDR3 is given with its conserved first and last residue. The order of the fields is D gene, J gene, V gene, clone size, CDR3 DNA, CDR3 protein. D genes are given only for firm matches. Clone size, where shown, is once, few, many, or a class for clones that have expanded.

d_gene: TRBD2; j_gene: TRBJ2-1; v_gene: TRBV30; abundance: NA; CDR3nt: TGTGCCTGGAGACTAGCGGGGGGTCGAATTGAGCAGTTCTTC; CDR3aa: CAWRLAGGRIEQFF
d_gene: TRBD1; j_gene: TRBJ2-6; v_gene: TRBV24-1; abundance: few; CDR3nt: TGTGCCACCAGTGGGGCCATACAGGGGGCTGGGGCCAACGTCCTGACTTTC; CDR3aa: CATSGAIQGAGANVLTF
d_gene: NA; j_gene: TRBJ2-7; v_gene: TRBV7-9; abundance: NA; CDR3nt: TGTGCCAGCAGCTTTCAGACACCCGAGCAGTACTTC; CDR3aa: CASSFQTPEQYF
d_gene: TRBD1; j_gene: TRBJ2-3; v_gene: TRBV29-1; abundance: NA; CDR3nt: TGCAGCGTTGAAGCAAGACAGGGGGCAGATACGCAGTATTTT; CDR3aa: CSVEARQGADTQYF
d_gene: NA; j_gene: TRBJ2-1; v_gene: TRBV12-3/TRBV12-4; abundance: few; CDR3nt: TGTGCCAGCAGTACACGGGACCCGTCCAATGAGCAGTTCTTC; CDR3aa: CASSTRDPSNEQFF
d_gene: NA; j_gene: TRBJ2-1; v_gene: TRBV7-9; abundance: few; CDR3nt: TGTGCCAGCAGCTTATCGGCATCCTTC; CDR3aa: CASSLSASF
d_gene: TRBD1; j_gene: TRBJ2-1; v_gene: TRBV12-3/TRBV12-4; abundance: few; CDR3nt: TGTGCCAGCACGGGAAGGGACAGGGTATACAATGAGCAGTTCTTC; CDR3aa: CASTGRDRVYNEQFF
d_gene: TRBD2; j_gene: TRBJ2-7; v_gene: TRBV20-1; abundance: NA; CDR3nt: TGCAGTGCTGGGAGCGGGAGCCTCGTCTACGAGCAGTACTTC; CDR3aa: CSAGSGSLVYEQYF
d_gene: TRBD1; j_gene: TRBJ2-7; v_gene: TRBV25-1; abundance: NA; CDR3nt: TGTGCCAGCAGTGAAGCCGGGACAGGGAGCTACGAGCAGTACTTC; CDR3aa: CASSEAGTGSYEQYF
d_gene: NA; j_gene: TRBJ2-1; v_gene: TRBV7-9; abundance: few; CDR3nt: TGTGCCAGCAGCTTAGAACTCGGGCGGATCAATGAGCAGTTCTTC; CDR3aa: CASSLELGRINEQFF
d_gene: TRBD1; j_gene: TRBJ1-2; v_gene: TRBV14; abundance: NA; CDR3nt: TGTGCCAGCAGCCAAGCCCTACAGGGGTCAGGCTACACCTTC; CDR3aa: CASSQALQGSGYTF
d_gene: NA; j_gene: TRBJ2-2; v_gene: TRBV27; abundance: NA; CDR3nt: TGTGCCAGCAGTTTTTTTCCCGGGGAGCTGTTTTTT; CDR3aa: CASSFFPGELFF
d_gene: TRBD1; j_gene: TRBJ1-5; v_gene: TRBV20-1; abundance: NA; CDR3nt: TGCAGTGCTAGAGGGATTGGAGGGGGCGCGGGGCAGCCCCAGCATTTT; CDR3aa: CSARGIGGGAGQPQHF
d_gene: NA; j_gene: TRBJ2-1; v_gene: TRBV6-4; abundance: many; CDR3nt: TGTGCCAGCAGTGACTCCGGGAGCTCCTACAATGAGCAGTTCTTC; CDR3aa: CASSDSGSSYNEQFF
d_gene: NA; j_gene: TRBJ2-1; v_gene: TRBV12-3/TRBV12-4; abundance: many; CDR3nt: TGTGCCAGCAGTTTCGGGATGGGGCCGGGAGACAAAGAAAATGAGCAGTTCTTC; CDR3aa: CASSFGMGPGDKENEQFF
d_gene: NA; j_gene: TRBJ2-2; v_gene: TRBV5-1; abundance: NA; CDR3nt: TGCGCCAGCAGCTTGGTCGCGGACCGCGCCGGGGAGCTGTTTTTT; CDR3aa: CASSLVADRAGELFF
d_gene: NA; j_gene: TRBJ2-5; v_gene: TRBV12-3/TRBV12-4; abundance: few; CDR3nt: TGTGCCAGCAGTTTGGGGGGAGGCCCCGAAGAGACCCAGTACTTC; CDR3aa: CASSLGGGPEETQYF
d_gene: TRBD1; j_gene: TRBJ2-3; v_gene: TRBV5-4; abundance: NA; CDR3nt: TGTGCCAGCAGGGGGGACAGGGGGTTAAGGGCAGATACGCAGTATTTT; CDR3aa: CASRGDRGLRADTQYF
d_gene: NA; j_gene: TRBJ1-6; v_gene: TRBV7-6; abundance: NA; CDR3nt: TGTGCCAGCAGCTTAGGGAACTATAATCCCCTCCACTTT; CDR3aa: CASSLGNYNPLHF
d_gene: NA; j_gene: TRBJ2-1; v_gene: TRBV7-2; abundance: few; CDR3nt: TGTGCCAGCAGCTTAGCGGTCTGGGCCAGCTCCTACAATGAGCAGTTCTTC; CDR3aa: CASSLAVWASSYNEQFF
d_gene: NA; j_gene: TRBJ2-7; v_gene: TRBV6-1; abundance: few; CDR3nt: TGTGCCAGCAGTGGCAGGGTCTCGGGAGACTACGAGCAGTACTTC; CDR3aa: CASSGRVSGDYEQYF
d_gene: TRBD1; j_gene: TRBJ1-5; v_gene: TRBV7-2; abundance: few; CDR3nt: TGTGCCAGCAGCCAGAACAGGGGGGCTAACAATCAGCCCCAGCATTTT; CDR3aa: CASSQNRGANNQPQHF
d_gene: NA; j_gene: TRBJ2-7; v_gene: TRBV20-1; abundance: NA; CDR3nt: TGCAGTGCTAAAATTGAGCGGGCGAGCTCCTACGAGCAGTACTTC; CDR3aa: CSAKIERASSYEQYF
d_gene: NA; j_gene: TRBJ1-5; v_gene: TRBV12-3/TRBV12-4; abundance: once; CDR3nt: TGTGCCAGCAGACCCGATCCCGACAGCTCTGGCAATCAGCCCCAGCATTTT; CDR3aa: CASRPDPDSSGNQPQHF
d_gene: NA; j_gene: TRBJ1-2; v_gene: TRBV10-3; abundance: NA; CDR3nt: TGTGCCATCAGTGAGGGGACTCCCTCGGATGGCTACACCTTC; CDR3aa: CAISEGTPSDGYTF
d_gene: NA; j_gene: TRBJ1-3; v_gene: TRBV19; abundance: few; CDR3nt: TGTGCCAGTAGGCCGGTGGGGTCCTCTGGAAACACCATATATTTT; CDR3aa: CASRPVGSSGNTIYF
d_gene: NA; j_gene: TRBJ1-3; v_gene: TRBV12-3/TRBV12-4; abundance: NA; CDR3nt: TGTGCCAGCAGTCCTGGGACATCCTTCTCTGGAAACACCATATATTTT; CDR3aa: CASSPGTSFSGNTIYF
d_gene: NA; j_gene: TRBJ2-2; v_gene: TRBV29-1; abundance: medium-sized; CDR3nt: TGCAGCGTTGATCAGCAGGGAAACACCGGGGAGCTGTTTTTT; CDR3aa: CSVDQQGNTGELFF
d_gene: NA; j_gene: TRBJ2-7; v_gene: TRBV29-1; abundance: many; CDR3nt: TGCAGCTTCCTTAACAGGGAATCCTACGAGCAGTACTTC; CDR3aa: CSFLNRESYEQYF
d_gene: TRBD2; j_gene: TRBJ2-2; v_gene: TRBV2; abundance: NA; CDR3nt: TGTGCCAGCAGAATAAGGACTAGCGGGAGAGAAACCGGGGAGCTGTTTTTT; CDR3aa: CASRIRTSGRETGELFF
d_gene: TRBD1; j_gene: TRBJ2-1; v_gene: TRBV7-9; abundance: NA; CDR3nt: TGTGCCAGCAGACAGGGGGGCAATGAGCAGTTCTTC; CDR3aa: CASRQGGNEQFF